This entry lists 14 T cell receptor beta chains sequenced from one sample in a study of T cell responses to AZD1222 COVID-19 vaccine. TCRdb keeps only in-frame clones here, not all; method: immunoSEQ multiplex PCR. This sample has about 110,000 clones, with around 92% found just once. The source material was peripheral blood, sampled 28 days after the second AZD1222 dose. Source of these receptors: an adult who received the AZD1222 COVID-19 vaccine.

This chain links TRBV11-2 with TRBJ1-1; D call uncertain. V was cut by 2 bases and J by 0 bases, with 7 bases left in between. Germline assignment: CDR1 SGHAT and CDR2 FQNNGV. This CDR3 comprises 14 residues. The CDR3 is CASSLSDMNTEAFF. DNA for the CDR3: TGTGCCAGCAGCTTATCTGACATGAACACTGAAGCTTTCTTT.

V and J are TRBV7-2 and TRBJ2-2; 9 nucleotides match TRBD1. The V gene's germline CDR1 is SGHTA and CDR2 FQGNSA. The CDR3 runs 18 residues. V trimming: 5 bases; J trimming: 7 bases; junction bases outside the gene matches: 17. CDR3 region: CASSTQTWGQGEVGELFF. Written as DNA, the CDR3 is TGTGCCAGCAGCACCCAAACGTGGGGACAGGGAGAGGTCGGGGAGCTGTTTTTT.

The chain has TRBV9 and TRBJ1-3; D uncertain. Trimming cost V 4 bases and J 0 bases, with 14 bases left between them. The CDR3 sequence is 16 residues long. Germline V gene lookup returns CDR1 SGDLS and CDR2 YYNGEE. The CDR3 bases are TGTGCCAGCAGCTCTACGATGGCGAGCTCTGGAAACACCATATATTTT. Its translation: CASSSTMASSGNTIYF.

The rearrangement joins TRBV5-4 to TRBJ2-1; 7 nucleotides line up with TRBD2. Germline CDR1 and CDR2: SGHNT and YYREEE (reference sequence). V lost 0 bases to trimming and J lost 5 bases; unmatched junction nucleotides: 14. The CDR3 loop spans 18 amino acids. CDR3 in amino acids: CASSLGGWTSLSHNEQFF. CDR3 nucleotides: TGTGCCAGCAGCTTGGGGGGGTGGACTAGTTTAAGTCACAATGAGCAGTTCTTC.

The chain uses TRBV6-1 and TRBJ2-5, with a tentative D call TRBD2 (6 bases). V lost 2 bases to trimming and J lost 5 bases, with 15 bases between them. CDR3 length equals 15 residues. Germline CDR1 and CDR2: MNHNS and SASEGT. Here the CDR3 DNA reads TGTGCCAGCAGTGAATATTGGTCGGGGGAGGAGACCCAGTACTTC. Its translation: CASSEYWSGEETQYF.

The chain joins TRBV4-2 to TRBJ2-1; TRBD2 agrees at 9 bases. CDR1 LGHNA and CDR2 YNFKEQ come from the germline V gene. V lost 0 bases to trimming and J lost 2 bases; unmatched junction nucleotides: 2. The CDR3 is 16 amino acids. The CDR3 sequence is CASSQDGGRAYNEQFF. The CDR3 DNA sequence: TGTGCCAGCAGCCAAGACGGCGGGAGGGCCTACAATGAGCAGTTCTTC.

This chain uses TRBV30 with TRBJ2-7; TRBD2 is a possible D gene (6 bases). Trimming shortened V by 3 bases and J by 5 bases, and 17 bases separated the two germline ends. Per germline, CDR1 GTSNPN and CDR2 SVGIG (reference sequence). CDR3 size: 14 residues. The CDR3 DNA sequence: TGTGCCTGGAGGTGGACTGGGAGGTCGGACGAGCAGTACTTC. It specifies CAWRWTGRSDEQYF.

The CDR3 loop reads CASSEALRTEIYEQYF. CDR3 DNA sequence: TGTGCCAGCAGTGAAGCGCTCAGGACGGAGATCTACGAGCAGTACTTC. This chain links TRBV6-1 with TRBJ2-7; D is ambiguous. Trimming shortened V by 0 bases and J by 3 bases, and 15 bases separated the two germline ends. The CDR3 loop spans 16 amino acids. Germline values: CDR1 MNHNS, CDR2 SASEGT.

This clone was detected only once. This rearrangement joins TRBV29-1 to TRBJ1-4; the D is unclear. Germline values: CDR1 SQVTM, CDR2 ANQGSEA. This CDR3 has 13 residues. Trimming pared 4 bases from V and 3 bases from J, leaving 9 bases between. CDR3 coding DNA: TGCAGCGTTGGGGGTCGGGCTAATGAAAAACTGTTTTTT. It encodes CSVGGRANEKLFF.

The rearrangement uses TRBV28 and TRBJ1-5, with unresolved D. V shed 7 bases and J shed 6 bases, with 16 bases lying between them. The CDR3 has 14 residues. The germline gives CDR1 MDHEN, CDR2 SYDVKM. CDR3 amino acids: CASTPGGVPQPQHF. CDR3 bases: TGTGCCAGCACCCCGGGTGGGGTGCCTCAGCCCCAGCATTTT.

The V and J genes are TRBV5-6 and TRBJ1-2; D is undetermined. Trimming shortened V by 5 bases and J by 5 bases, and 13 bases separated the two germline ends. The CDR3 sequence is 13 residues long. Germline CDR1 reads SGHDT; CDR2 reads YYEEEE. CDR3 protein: CASSPTSLYGYTF. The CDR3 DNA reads TGTGCCAGCAGTCCGACTAGCCTGTATGGCTACACCTTC.

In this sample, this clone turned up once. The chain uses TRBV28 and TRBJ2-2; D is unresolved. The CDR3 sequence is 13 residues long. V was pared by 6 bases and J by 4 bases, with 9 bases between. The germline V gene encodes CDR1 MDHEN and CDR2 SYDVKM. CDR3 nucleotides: TGTGCCAGCAGGGTGGGCGGCACCGGGGAGCTGTTTTTT. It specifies CASRVGGTGELFF.

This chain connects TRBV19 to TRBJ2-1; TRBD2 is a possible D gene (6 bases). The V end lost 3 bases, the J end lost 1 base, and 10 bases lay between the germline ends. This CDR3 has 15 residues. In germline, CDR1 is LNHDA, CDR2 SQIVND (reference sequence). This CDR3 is CASSIFGSSYNEQFF. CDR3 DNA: TGTGCCAGTAGTATTTTCGGGAGTTCCTACAATGAGCAGTTCTTC.

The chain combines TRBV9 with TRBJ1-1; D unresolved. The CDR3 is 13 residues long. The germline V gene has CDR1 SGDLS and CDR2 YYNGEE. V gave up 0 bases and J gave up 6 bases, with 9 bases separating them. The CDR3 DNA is TGTGCCAGCAGCGTAGTCACCGTGTCTGAAGCTTTCTTT. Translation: CASSVVTVSEAFF.